One sample yielded the 12 T cell receptor beta chains listed below, sequenced in a study of blood T cell repertoires in COVID-19. TCRdb keeps only in-frame clones here, not all; method: immunoSEQ multiplex PCR. The sample lists 350,000 or so clones, about 92% occurring once. Input material: PBMCs or T cells enriched from blood (not recorded which). The receptors originated from a woman aged 25 to 39 who had recovered from COVID-19.

The J gene is TRBJ1-1, the V gene TRBV28, with 7 bases aligning to TRBD1. The CDR3 spans 13 residues. Germline V lookup: CDR1 MDHEN, CDR2 SYDVKM. V trimming: 6 bases; J trimming: 6 bases; junction bases outside the gene matches: 7. The CDR3 loop reads CASRATGIPEAFF. The CDR3, as DNA: TGTGCCAGCAGGGCGACAGGGATCCCTGAAGCTTTCTTT.

The chain employs TRBV27 and TRBJ2-7; 9 positions agree with TRBD2. The CDR3 is made up of 14 amino acids. With V trimmed by 2 bases and J by 6 bases, 5 bases remained unmatched. Germline CDR1 reads MNHEY; CDR2 reads SMNVEV (reference sequence). CDR3 sequence reads: CASSLGRGGIEQYF. CDR3 nucleotide sequence: TGTGCCAGCAGTTTAGGGCGGGGGGGTATCGAGCAGTACTTC.

The V gene is TRBV27, the J gene TRBJ2-7; 7 bases are a match to TRBD2. CDR1 and CDR2 from the germline V gene are MNHEY and SMNVEV (reference sequence). The V and J ends lost 5 bases and 0 bases, in that order; junction bases with no gene match: 7. This CDR3 spans 15 amino acids. The CDR3 DNA follows: TGTGCCAGCAGTCCCCTCCTAGCGGCCTCCTACGAGCAGTACTTC. It encodes CASSPLLAASYEQYF.

The CDR3 spells CASREDRVDTGELFF. The CDR3 DNA reads as TGTGCCAGCAGGGAGGACAGGGTGGACACCGGGGAGCTGTTTTTT. This sequence joins TRBV2 and TRBJ2-2; 8 nucleotides line up with TRBD1. The CDR3 sequence is 15 residues long. V gave up 6 bases and J gave up 3 bases; unmatched junction bases: 6. The germline gives CDR1 SNHLY, CDR2 FYNNEI.

The chain couples TRBV29-1 to TRBJ2-3, with TRBD1 as a possible D gene (5 bases). Deletions cut 7 bases from V and 0 bases from J, with 14 bases between. The germline V gene encodes CDR1 SQVTM and CDR2 ANQGSEA. This CDR3 is built from 14 residues. The chain's CDR3 is CSASRQTSTDTQYF. CDR3 bases: TGCAGCGCCAGCCGACAGACTAGCACAGATACGCAGTATTTT.

V gene TRBV9 combines with J gene TRBJ1-3, with D possibly being TRBD1 (6 bases). CDR3 length: 17 amino acids. Germline CDR1 is SGDLS and CDR2 is YYNGEE. Trimming took off 0 bases at V and 0 bases at J, with 13 bases between the two ends. The CDR3 DNA is TGTGCCAGCAGCGTAGGACAGGCTCTTGACTCTGGAAACACCATATATTTT. Its protein product is CASSVGQALDSGNTIYF.

For this clone: This specimen includes other DNA sequences encoding the same CDR3. The chain is built from TRBV9 and TRBJ2-2; weak D call: TRBD1 (5 bases). V lost 0 bases to trimming and J lost 1 base, with 7 bases between them. CDR1 and CDR2 (germline): SGDLS, YYNGEE. The CDR3 contains 15 residues. The CDR3 loop reads CASSVVGQNTGELFF. The CDR3 DNA reads as TGTGCCAGCAGCGTAGTCGGACAGAACACCGGGGAGCTGTTTTTT.

This chain links TRBV28 with TRBJ2-1; 9 nucleotides agree with TRBD1. V trimming: 6 bases; J trimming: 4 bases; junction bases outside the gene matches: 7. Per germline, CDR1 MDHEN and CDR2 SYDVKM. This CDR3 contains 15 residues. This CDR3 is CASRPGQGRYNEQFF. DNA for the CDR3: TGTGCCAGCAGACCGGGACAGGGTCGGTACAATGAGCAGTTCTTC.

The rearrangement uses TRBV30 and TRBJ2-2; a possible D gene is TRBD2 (6 bases). Trimming pared 3 bases from V and 5 bases from J, leaving 19 bases between. CDR1 GTSNPN and CDR2 SVGIG come from the germline V gene (reference sequence). This CDR3 comprises 16 residues. CDR3 amino acids: CAWSGGLRESTGELFF. The CDR3 DNA sequence: TGTGCCTGGAGCGGGGGTCTGAGGGAGAGTACCGGGGAGCTGTTTTTT.

The rearrangement links TRBV27 to TRBJ1-4; TRBD1 might be the D (6 bases). The CDR3 loop spans 15 amino acids. Per the germline V gene, CDR1 is MNHEY and CDR2 is SMNVEV (reference sequence). Trimming took 6 bases from V and 0 from J, leaving 11 bases between them. Here the CDR3 DNA reads TGTGCCAGCAGGAGGACAGACGCAACTAATGAAAAACTGTTTTTT. Amino acids: CASRRTDATNEKLFF.

The chain uses TRBV7-3 and TRBJ2-3; 10 bases are a match to TRBD2. From germline, CDR1 is SGHTA and CDR2 FQGTGA. V gave up 5 bases and J gave up 3 bases; unmatched junction bases: 5. The CDR3 sequence is 15 residues long. CDR3 in amino acids: CASSAGLAETDTQYF. The CDR3 region has the DNA TGTGCCAGCAGCGCCGGACTAGCGGAGACAGATACGCAGTATTTT.

The chain is built from TRBV24-1 and TRBJ2-1; 7 bases agree with TRBD2. This CDR3 has 14 residues. Germline loops: CDR1 KGHDR, CDR2 SFDVKD. The V segment lost 6 bases and the J segment 3 bases; nucleotides outside the gene matches: 4. CDR3 residues: CATSLGDYYNEQFF. The DNA for the CDR3 is TGTGCCACCAGTTTAGGGGACTACTACAATGAGCAGTTCTTC.